This entry concerns a single TCR beta chain. The data derive from a study of Ad26.COV2.S vaccination and SARS-CoV-2 variants. Study-level background: Each vaccinee took Ad26.COV2.S intramuscularly, once or twice 56 days apart.

The CDR3 totals 14 residues. The germline V gene encodes CDR1 LGHNA and CDR2 YSLEER. V was cut by 1 base and J by 2 bases, with 5 bases left in between. The treatment was: some 20 received Ad26.COV2.S at low or high dose, single or two shots; roughly five received placebo; per-sample allocation not given. Sampling took place 63 days after the first vaccine or placebo injection. Some clones are missing from TCRdb's copy, which holds only in-frame ones; the method was immunoSEQ multiplex PCR. The sample has 400,000 to 450,000 clones; around 92% are singletons. The receptor's source is a person aged 18 to 59 who received the Ad26.COV2.S COVID-19 vaccine or a placebo. The chain uses TRBV4-3 and TRBJ1-4; D is unresolved. Sample: peripheral blood, taken in a trial of Ad26.COV2.S vaccine versus placebo. CDR3 sequence (DNA): TGCGCCAGCAGCCAAGCAGAGACTAATGAAAAACTGTTTTTT. Protein: CASSQAETNEKLFF.